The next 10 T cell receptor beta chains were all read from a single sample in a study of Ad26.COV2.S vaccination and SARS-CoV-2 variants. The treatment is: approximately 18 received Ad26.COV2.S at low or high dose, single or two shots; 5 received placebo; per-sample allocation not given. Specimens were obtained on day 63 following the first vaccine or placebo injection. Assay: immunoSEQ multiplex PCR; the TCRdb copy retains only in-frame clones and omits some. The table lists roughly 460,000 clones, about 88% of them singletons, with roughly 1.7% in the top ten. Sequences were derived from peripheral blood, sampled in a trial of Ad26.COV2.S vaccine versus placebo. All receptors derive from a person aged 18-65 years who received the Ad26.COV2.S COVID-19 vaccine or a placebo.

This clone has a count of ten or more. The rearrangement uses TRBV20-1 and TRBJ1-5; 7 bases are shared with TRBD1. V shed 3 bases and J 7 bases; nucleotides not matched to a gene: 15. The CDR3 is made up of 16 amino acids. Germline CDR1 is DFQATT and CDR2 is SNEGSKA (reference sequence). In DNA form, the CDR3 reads TGCAGTGCTAGTAGTGTGCGGGGTACAGGGGACCAGCCCCAGCATTTT. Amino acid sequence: CSASSVRGTGDQPQHF.

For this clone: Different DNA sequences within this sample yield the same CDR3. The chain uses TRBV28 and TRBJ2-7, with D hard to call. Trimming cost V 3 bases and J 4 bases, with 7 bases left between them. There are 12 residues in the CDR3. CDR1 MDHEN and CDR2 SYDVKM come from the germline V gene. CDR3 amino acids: CASSFLRYEQYF. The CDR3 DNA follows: TGTGCCAGCAGTTTTTTGAGATACGAGCAGTACTTC.

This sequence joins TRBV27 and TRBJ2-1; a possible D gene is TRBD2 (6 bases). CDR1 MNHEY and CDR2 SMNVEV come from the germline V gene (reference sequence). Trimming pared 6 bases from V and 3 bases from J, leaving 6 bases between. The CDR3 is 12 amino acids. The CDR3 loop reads CASSGSYNEQFF. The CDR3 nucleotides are TGTGCCAGCAGCGGGAGCTACAATGAGCAGTTCTTC.

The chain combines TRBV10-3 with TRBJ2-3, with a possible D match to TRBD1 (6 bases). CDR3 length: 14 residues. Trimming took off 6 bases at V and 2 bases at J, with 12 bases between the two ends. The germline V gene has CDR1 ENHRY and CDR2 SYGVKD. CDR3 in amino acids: CAISSGVNTDTQYF. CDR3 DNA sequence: TGTGCCATCAGCTCAGGGGTAAACACAGATACGCAGTATTTT.

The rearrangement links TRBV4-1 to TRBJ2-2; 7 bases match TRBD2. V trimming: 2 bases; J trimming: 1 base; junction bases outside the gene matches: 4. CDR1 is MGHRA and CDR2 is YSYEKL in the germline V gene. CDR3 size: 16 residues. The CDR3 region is CASSQTPSGNTGELFF. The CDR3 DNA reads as TGCGCCAGCAGCCAAACCCCTAGCGGGAACACCGGGGAGCTGTTTTTT.

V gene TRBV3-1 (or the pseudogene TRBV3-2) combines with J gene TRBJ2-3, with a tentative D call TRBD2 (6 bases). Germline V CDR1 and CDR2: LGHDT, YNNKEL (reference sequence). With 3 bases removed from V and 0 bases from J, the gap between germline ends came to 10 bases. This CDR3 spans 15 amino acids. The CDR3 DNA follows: TGTGCCAGCAGCCACCCCGCGGGAAGCACAGATACGCAGTATTTT. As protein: CASSHPAGSTDTQYF.

The DNA for the CDR3 is TGTGCCAGTAGTAGATGGTCGGGAGGGCTTTGGGCCGGGGAGCTGTTTTTT. Its protein product is CASSRWSGGLWAGELFF. The V gene is TRBV19, the J gene TRBJ2-2, with TRBD2 matching 8 bases. CDR3 length: 17 residues. The V gene's germline CDR1 is LNHDA and CDR2 SQIVND (reference sequence). V trimming: 4 bases; J trimming: 6 bases; junction bases outside the gene matches: 13.

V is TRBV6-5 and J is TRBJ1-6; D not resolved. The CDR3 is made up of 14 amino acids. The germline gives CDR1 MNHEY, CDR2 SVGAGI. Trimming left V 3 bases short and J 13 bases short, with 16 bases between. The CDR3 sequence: CASSYREGGSPLHF. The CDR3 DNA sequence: TGTGCCAGCAGTTATCGGGAGGGCGGTTCCCCCCTCCACTTT.

The CDR3 DNA reads TGTGCCAGCAGCTTAGTGGGAGGGAGGCGCCAAGAGACCCAGTACTTC. Amino acids: CASSLVGGRRQETQYF. V gene TRBV11-2 combines with J gene TRBJ2-5; 7 bases are shared with TRBD2. V shed 1 base and J 1 base; nucleotides not matched to a gene: 6. The CDR3 spans 16 residues. CDR1 SGHAT and CDR2 FQNNGV come from the germline V gene.

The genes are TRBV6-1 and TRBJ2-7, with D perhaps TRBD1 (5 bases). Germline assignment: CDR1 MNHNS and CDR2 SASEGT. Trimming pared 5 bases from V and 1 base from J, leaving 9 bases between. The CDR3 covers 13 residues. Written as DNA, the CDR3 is TGTGCCAGCAGTTTCGCAGGGTCCTACGAGCAGTACTTC. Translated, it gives CASSFAGSYEQYF.